These 10 T cell receptor beta chains originate from one sample sequenced in a study of beta chain features in type 1 diabetes. Isolated RNA was reverse transcribed in full, so expressed TCRB transcripts were sequenced. Some clones are missing from TCRdb's copy, which holds only in-frame ones; the method was immunoSEQ multiplex PCR. Here the sample spans roughly 500,000 clones, about an eighth being singletons. The sequenced sample consisted of naive CD4+ T cells from blood. Receptors were obtained from a woman aged 18-29 years in good health.

This clone occurred a few times. The chain uses TRBV4-3 and TRBJ1-4; 8 bases fit TRBD1. Trimming cost V 2 bases and J 8 bases; bases outside gene matches: 4. Germline V gene sequence: CDR1 LGHNA, CDR2 YSLEER. The length of the CDR3 is 14 residues. DNA for the CDR3: TGCGCCAGCAGCCAAATCCCAGGGGGCGAAAAACTGTTTTTT. Translated: CASSQIPGGEKLFF.

This clone was observed a few times. The CDR3 loop reads CASSPPGLAGYNEQFF. The CDR3 nucleotides are TGTGCCAGCAGCCCCCCGGGACTAGCGGGCTACAATGAGCAGTTCTTC. The chain combines TRBV9 with TRBJ2-1, with TRBD2 identical over 12 bases. Germline assignment: CDR1 SGDLS and CDR2 YYNGEE. The CDR3 spans 16 residues. The V segment lost 4 bases and the J segment 3 bases; nucleotides outside the gene matches: 5.

The J gene is TRBJ2-1, the V gene TRBV7-8; D unclear. Germline V gene data show CDR1 as SGHVS and CDR2 as FQNEAQ. Trimming took 2 bases from V and 1 from J, leaving 12 bases between them. The CDR3 is 16 amino acids. The chain's CDR3 is CASSLWRTVSYNEQFF. CDR3 bases: TGTGCCAGCAGCTTATGGCGGACCGTTTCCTACAATGAGCAGTTCTTC. The full variable domain, completed using reference TRBV7-8 and TRBJ2-1, is GAGVSQSPRYKVAKRGQDVALRCDPISGHVSLFWYQQALGQGPEFLTYFQNEAQLDKSGLPSDRFFAERPEGSVSTLKIQRTQQEDSAVYLCASSLWRTVSYNEQFFGPGTRLTVL.

This clone was detected ten times or more. The chain carries TRBV2 and TRBJ2-4; D call uncertain. The CDR3 has 14 residues. Germline loops: CDR1 SNHLY, CDR2 FYNNEI. Trimming took 2 bases from V and 6 from J, leaving 11 bases between them. CDR3 sequence reads: CASSERESRNIQYF. In nucleotides, the CDR3 is TGTGCCAGCAGTGAAAGGGAATCTAGAAACATTCAGTACTTC.

This clone has a handful of counts. V usage is TRBV9 and J usage is TRBJ2-3; 7 nucleotides match TRBD1. The CDR3 runs 15 residues. Germline V lookup: CDR1 SGDLS, CDR2 YYNGEE. Germline trimming cut 0 bases from V and 2 bases from J; bases unmatched to any gene: 3. In nucleotides, the CDR3 is TGTGCCAGCAGCGTAGTTACAGGGGTCACAGATACGCAGTATTTT. This encodes CASSVVTGVTDTQYF.

This clone was seen more than once but under ten times. V usage is TRBV27 and J usage is TRBJ1-4, with D perhaps TRBD1 (5 bases). The CDR3 covers 14 residues. V lost 6 bases to trimming and J lost 4 bases, with 12 bases between them. Germline CDR1 MNHEY, CDR2 SMNVEV (reference sequence). In DNA, the CDR3 is TGTGCCAGCAGCAGACAGAACCTTAATGAAAAACTGTTTTTT. Amino acid sequence: CASSRQNLNEKLFF.

As concerns this clone: In the same sample, other DNA sequences code for this CDR3. The chain combines TRBV20-1 with TRBJ2-1, with D unclear. Trimming took 3 bases from V and 3 from J, leaving 3 bases between them. Germline CDR1 is DFQATT and CDR2 is SNEGSKA (reference sequence). This CDR3 comprises 11 residues. In DNA, the CDR3 is TGCAGTGCTAGGGACTACAATGAGCAGTTCTTC. It yields the protein CSARDYNEQFF.

There are many counts of this clone. The chain recombines TRBV13 with TRBJ2-1, with D possibly TRBD1 on 5 matching bases. Germline assignment: CDR1 PRHDT and CDR2 FYEKMQ (reference sequence). This CDR3 has 16 residues. Trimming left V 1 base short and J 5 bases short, with 15 bases between. CDR3 nucleotides: TGTGCCAGCAGCTTAGTAAGGGGAAAACACGACAATGAGCAGTTCTTC. It specifies CASSLVRGKHDNEQFF.

The chain is built from TRBV7-3 and TRBJ2-5, with D tentatively TRBD2 (6 bases). Germline V gene data show CDR1 as SGHTA and CDR2 as FQGTGA. CDR3 length: 13 residues. V lost 5 bases to trimming and J lost 7 bases, with 14 bases between them. DNA for the CDR3: TGTGCCAGCAGCCAAGGGACTGCAAGGACCCAGTACTTC. Protein: CASSQGTARTQYF.

The chain links TRBV4-3 to TRBJ2-3; a possible D gene is TRBD2 (6 bases). Deletions cut 4 bases from V and 6 bases from J, with 17 bases between. Germline V gene sequence: CDR1 LGHNA, CDR2 YSLEER. The CDR3 runs 15 residues. The CDR3 bases are TGCGCCAGCAGCCCCACTCTAGCGACATGGGATACGCAGTATTTT. It yields the protein CASSPTLATWDTQYF.